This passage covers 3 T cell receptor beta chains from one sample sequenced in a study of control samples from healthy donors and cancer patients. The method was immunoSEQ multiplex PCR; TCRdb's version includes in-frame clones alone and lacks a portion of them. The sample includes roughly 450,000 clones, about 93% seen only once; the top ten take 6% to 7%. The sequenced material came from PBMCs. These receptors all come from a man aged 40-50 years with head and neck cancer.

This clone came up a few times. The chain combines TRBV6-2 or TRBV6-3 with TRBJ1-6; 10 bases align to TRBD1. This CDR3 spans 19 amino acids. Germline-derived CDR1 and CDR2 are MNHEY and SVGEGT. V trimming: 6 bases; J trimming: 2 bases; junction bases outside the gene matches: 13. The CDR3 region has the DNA TGTGCCAGCAGCCCTCTCGACAGGGGGCGCGTCACCTATAATTCACCCCTCCACTTT. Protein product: CASSPLDRGRVTYNSPLHF.

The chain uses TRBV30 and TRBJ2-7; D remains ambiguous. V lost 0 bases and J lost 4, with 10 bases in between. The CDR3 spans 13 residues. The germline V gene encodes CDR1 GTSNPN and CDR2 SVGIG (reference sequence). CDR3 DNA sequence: TGTGCCTGGAGTGTACCTTTGGTTTACGAGCAGTACTTC. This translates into CAWSVPLVYEQYF. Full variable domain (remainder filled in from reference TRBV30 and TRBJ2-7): SQTIHQWPATLVQPVGSPLSLECTVEGTSNPNLYWYRQAAGRGLQLLFYSVGIGQISSEVPQNLSASRPQDRQFILSSKKLLLSDSGFYLCAWSVPLVYEQYFGPGTRLTVT.

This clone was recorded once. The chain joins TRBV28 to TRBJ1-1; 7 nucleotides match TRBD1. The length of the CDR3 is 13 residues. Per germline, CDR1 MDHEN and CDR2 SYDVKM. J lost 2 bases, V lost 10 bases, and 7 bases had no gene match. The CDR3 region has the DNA TGTGCCACCCTACGGGACAGTAACACTGAAGCTTTCTTT. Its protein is CATLRDSNTEAFF.